Below, one T cell receptor (beta chain) is given with its context. This sample is part of a study of blood T cell repertoires in COVID-19. Some clones are missing from TCRdb's copy, which holds only in-frame ones; the method was immunoSEQ multiplex PCR. The sample consists of around 120,000 clones, about nine tenths of them appearing once. The clonotype originates from a woman in her 70s with acute or convalescent COVID-19. Sequenced sample: peripheral blood.

The CDR3 DNA sequence: TGTGCCAGCAGCCAAAGGACAGAGCCGTGGGAGCAGTACTTC. Its translation: CASSQRTEPWEQYF. The gene calls are TRBV2 and TRBJ2-7, with a weak D call TRBD1 (6 bases). Trimming cost V 6 bases and J 7 bases, with 19 bases left between them. Germline-derived CDR1 and CDR2 are SNHLY and FYNNEI. CDR3 length: 14 residues.